The 4 T cell receptor beta chains reported below all come from one sample, sequenced in a study of blood T cell repertoires in COVID-19. Repertoires were generated with immunoSEQ multiplex PCR, while TCRdb's copy carries only in-frame clones and drops some. The data contain over 100,000 clones, approximately 80% of them singletons. The sample was peripheral blood. The receptors were sampled from an elderly woman with active or convalescent COVID-19.

The chain combines TRBV10-3 with TRBJ1-1; weak D call: TRBD1 (6 bases). The CDR3 is 13 residues long. Germline assignment: CDR1 ENHRY and CDR2 SYGVKD. With 6 bases removed from V and 0 bases from J, the gap between germline ends came to 8 bases. DNA of the CDR3: TGTGCCATCAGCAGGGGAATGAACACTGAAGCTTTCTTT. This codes for CAISRGMNTEAFF.

This clone came up once. The J gene is TRBJ2-7, the V gene TRBV4-3; no clear D. Per the germline V gene, CDR1 is LGHNA and CDR2 is YSLEER. The CDR3 loop spans 12 amino acids. The CDR3 nucleotides are TGCGCAGCCTCAAGTAGCTCCTACGAGCAGTACTTC. Its protein is CAASSSSYEQYF.

This rearrangement joins TRBV6-1 to TRBJ2-1; maybe TRBD2 (6 bases). V dropped 2 bases and J dropped 2 bases, with 16 bases sitting between them. The germline V gene has CDR1 MNHNS and CDR2 SASEGT. The CDR3 runs to 17 residues. The CDR3 here is CASSEYLREGPYNEQFF. The CDR3 DNA reads as TGTGCCAGCAGTGAATATTTGCGGGAAGGACCCTACAATGAGCAGTTCTTC.

The chain has TRBV10-1 and TRBJ1-5; 7 bases map to TRBD1. The germline CDR1 and CDR2 sequences are WNHNN and SYGVQD (reference sequence). Trimming took 9 bases from V and 6 from J; bases not matched to a gene: 5. This CDR3 contains 12 residues. CDR3 amino acids: CASQGGSQPQHF. CDR3 sequence (DNA): TGCGCCAGTCAGGGGGGAAGTCAGCCCCAGCATTTT.